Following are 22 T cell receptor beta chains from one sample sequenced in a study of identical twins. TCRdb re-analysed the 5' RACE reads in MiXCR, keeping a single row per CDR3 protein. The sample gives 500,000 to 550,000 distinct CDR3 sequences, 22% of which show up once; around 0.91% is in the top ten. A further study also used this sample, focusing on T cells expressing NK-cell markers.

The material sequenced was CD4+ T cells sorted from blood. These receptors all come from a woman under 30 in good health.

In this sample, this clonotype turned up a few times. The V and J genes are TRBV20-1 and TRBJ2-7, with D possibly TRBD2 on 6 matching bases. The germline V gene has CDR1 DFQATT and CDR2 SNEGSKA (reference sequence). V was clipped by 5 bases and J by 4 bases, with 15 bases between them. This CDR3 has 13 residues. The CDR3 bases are TGCAGTGCTCCCTCGGGGGTGGTATACGAGCAGTACTTC. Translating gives CSAPSGVVYEQYF.

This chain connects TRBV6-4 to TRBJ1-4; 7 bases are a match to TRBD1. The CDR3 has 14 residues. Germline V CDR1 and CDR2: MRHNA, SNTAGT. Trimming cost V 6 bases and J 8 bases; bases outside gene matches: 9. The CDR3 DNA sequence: TGTGCCAGCAGACCCGACAGGGAGTCGGAAAAACTGTTTTTT. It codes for CASRPDRESEKLFF.

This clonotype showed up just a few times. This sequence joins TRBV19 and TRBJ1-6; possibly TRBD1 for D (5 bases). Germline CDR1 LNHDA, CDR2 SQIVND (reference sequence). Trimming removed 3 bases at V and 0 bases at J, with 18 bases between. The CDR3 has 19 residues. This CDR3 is CASSIPMGTESSYNSPLHF. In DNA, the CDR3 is TGTGCCAGTAGTATTCCAATGGGGACGGAGAGCTCCTATAATTCACCCCTCCACTTT.

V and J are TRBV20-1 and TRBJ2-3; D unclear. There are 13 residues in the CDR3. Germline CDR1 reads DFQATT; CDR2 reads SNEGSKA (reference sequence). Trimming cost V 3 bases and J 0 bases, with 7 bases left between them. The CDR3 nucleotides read TGCAGTGCTAGCGAGATTAGCACAGATACGCAGTATTTT. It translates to CSASEISTDTQYF.

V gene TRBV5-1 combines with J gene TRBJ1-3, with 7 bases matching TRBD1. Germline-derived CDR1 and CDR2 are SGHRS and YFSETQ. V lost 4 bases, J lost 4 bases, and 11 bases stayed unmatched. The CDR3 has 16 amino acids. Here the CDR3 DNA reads TGCGCCAGCAGCAAAACAGGGGAAGTAACCGGAAACACCATATATTTT. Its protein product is CASSKTGEVTGNTIYF. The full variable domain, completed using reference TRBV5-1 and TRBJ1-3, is KAGVTQTPRYLIKTRGQQVTLSCSPISGHRSVSWYQQTPGQGLQFLFEYFSETQRNKGNFPGRFSGRQFSNSRSEMNVSTLELGDSALYLCASSKTGEVTGNTIYFGEGSWLTVV.

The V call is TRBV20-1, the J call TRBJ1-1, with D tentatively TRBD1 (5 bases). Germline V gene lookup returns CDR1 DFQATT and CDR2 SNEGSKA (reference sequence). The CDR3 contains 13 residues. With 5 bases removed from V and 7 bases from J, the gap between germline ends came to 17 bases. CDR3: CSASLGVQDEAFF. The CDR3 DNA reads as TGCAGTGCTTCCCTAGGGGTGCAAGATGAAGCTTTCTTT.

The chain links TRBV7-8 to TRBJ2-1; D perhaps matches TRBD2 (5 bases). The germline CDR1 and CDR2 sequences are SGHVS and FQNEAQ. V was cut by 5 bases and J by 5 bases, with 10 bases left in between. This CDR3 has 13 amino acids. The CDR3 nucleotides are TGTGCCAGCAGCGAGGGTCCCAACAATGAGCAGTTCTTC. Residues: CASSEGPNNEQFF.

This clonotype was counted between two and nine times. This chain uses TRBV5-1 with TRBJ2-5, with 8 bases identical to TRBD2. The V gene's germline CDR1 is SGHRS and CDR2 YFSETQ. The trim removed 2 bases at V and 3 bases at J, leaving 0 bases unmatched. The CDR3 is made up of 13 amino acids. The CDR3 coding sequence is TGCGCCAGCAGCTTCGGGGGGGAAGAGACCCAGTACTTC. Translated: CASSFGGEETQYF. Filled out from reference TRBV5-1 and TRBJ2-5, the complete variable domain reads KAGVTQTPRYLIKTRGQQVTLSCSPISGHRSVSWYQQTPGQGLQFLFEYFSETQRNKGNFPGRFSGRQFSNSRSEMNVSTLELGDSALYLCASSFGGEETQYFGPGTRLLVL.

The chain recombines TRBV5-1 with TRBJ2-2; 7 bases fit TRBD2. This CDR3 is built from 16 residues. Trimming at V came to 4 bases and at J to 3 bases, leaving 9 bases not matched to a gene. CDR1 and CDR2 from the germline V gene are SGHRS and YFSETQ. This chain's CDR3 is CASSPSGLADTGELFF. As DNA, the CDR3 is TGCGCCAGCAGCCCATCGGGGCTAGCGGACACCGGGGAGCTGTTTTTT. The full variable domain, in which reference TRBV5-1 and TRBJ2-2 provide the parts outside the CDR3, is KAGVTQTPRYLIKTRGQQVTLSCSPISGHRSVSWYQQTPGQGLQFLFEYFSETQRNKGNFPGRFSGRQFSNSRSEMNVSTLELGDSALYLCASSPSGLADTGELFFGEGSRLTVL.

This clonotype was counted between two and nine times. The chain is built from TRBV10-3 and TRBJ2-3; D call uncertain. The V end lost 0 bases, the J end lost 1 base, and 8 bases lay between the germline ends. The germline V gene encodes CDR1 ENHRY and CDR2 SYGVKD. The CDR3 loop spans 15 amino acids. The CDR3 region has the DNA TGTGCCATCAGTGAGTCTGGCCAGGGCACAGATACGCAGTATTTT. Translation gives CAISESGQGTDTQYF.

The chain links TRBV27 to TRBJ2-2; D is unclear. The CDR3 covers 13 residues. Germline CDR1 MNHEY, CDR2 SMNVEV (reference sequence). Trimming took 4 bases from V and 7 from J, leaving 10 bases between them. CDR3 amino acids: CASSWGVGGELFF. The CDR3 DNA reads TGTGCCAGCAGTTGGGGTGTTGGCGGGGAGCTGTTTTTT.

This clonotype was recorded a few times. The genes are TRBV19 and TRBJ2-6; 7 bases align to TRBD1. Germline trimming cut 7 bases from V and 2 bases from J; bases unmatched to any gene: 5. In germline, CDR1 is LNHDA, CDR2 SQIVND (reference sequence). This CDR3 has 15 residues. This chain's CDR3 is CASTKTGAGANVLTF. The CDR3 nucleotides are TGTGCCAGTACCAAAACAGGGGCTGGGGCCAACGTCCTGACTTTC.

Here the CDR3 reads CASSYGLGTGRPNEQFF. DNA for the CDR3: TGTGCCAGCAGTTACGGGTTGGGGACAGGTCGTCCCAATGAGCAGTTCTTC. The V and J genes are TRBV6-5 and TRBJ2-1, with 8 bases aligning to TRBD1. CDR3 length equals 17 residues. With 2 bases clipped from V and 6 bases from J, the junction kept 12 bases outside the gene matches. The V gene's germline CDR1 is MNHEY and CDR2 SVGAGI.

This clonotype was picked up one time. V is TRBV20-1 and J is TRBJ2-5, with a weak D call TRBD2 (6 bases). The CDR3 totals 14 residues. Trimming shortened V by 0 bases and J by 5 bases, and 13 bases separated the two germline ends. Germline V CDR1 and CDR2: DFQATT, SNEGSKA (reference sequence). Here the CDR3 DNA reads TGCAGTGCTAGAGATAACGGGAGAGGGGAGACCCAGTACTTC. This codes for CSARDNGRGETQYF.

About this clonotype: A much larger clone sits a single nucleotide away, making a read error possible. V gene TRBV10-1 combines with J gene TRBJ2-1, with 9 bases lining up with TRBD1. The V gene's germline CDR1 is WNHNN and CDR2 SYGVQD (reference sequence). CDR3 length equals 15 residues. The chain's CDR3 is CASGESLQGAGEQFF. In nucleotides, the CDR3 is TGCGCCAGCGGTGAGTCTCTACAGGGGGCAGGGGAGCAGTTCTTC.

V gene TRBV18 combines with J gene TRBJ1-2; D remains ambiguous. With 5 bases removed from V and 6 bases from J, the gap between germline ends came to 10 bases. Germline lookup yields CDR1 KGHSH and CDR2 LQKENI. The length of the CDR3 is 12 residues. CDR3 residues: CASSVMSHGYTF. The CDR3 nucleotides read TGTGCCAGCTCAGTCATGAGCCATGGCTACACCTTC.

CDR3 protein: CASRAQLSKGYTF. The CDR3 DNA is TGTGCCAGCAGGGCACAGCTTTCGAAGGGCTACACCTTC. The V call is TRBV6-6, the J call TRBJ1-2, with D unresolved. CDR3 length: 13 residues. Germline V gene lookup returns CDR1 MNHNY and CDR2 SVGAGI (reference sequence). Trimming shortened V by 6 bases and J by 8 bases, and 16 bases separated the two germline ends.

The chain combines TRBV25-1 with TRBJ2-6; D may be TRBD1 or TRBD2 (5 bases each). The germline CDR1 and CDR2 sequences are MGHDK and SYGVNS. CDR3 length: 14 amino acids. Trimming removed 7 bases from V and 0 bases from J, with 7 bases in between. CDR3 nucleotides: TGTGCCAGCAAGGGGAGCTCTGGGGCCAACGTCCTGACTTTC. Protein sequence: CASKGSSGANVLTF.

DNA for the CDR3: TGTGCCAGCAGATCGGGGCAGTCTCACTACAATGAGCAGTTCTTC. Residues: CASRSGQSHYNEQFF. This chain links TRBV11-2 with TRBJ2-1; perhaps D is TRBD1 or TRBD2 (5 bases each). The CDR3 sequence is 15 residues long. Germline loops: CDR1 SGHAT, CDR2 FQNNGV. The V end was cut by 6 bases, the J end by 3 bases, with 15 bases between.

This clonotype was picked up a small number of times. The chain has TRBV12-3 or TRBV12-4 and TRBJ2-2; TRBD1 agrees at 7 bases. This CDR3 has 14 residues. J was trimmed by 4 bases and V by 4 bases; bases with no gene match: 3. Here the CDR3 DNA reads TGTGCCAGCAGTTCCCGACAGGGCACCGGGGAGCTGTTTTTT. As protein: CASSSRQGTGELFF.

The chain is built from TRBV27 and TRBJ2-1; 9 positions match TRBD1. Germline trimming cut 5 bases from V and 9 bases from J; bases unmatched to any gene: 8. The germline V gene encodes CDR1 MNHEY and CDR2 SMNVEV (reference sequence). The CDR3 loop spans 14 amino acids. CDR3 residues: CASSLQTGGSEQFF. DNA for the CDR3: TGTGCCAGCAGTCTACAGACAGGGGGTAGTGAGCAGTTCTTC.

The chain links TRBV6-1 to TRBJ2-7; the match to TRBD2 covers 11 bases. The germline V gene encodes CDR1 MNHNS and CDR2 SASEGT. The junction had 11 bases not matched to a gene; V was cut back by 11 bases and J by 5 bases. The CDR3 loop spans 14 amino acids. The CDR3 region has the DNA TGTGCCGGTCGGAGTAGCGGGAGGGATGACGAGCAGTACTTC. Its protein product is CAGRSSGRDDEQYF.